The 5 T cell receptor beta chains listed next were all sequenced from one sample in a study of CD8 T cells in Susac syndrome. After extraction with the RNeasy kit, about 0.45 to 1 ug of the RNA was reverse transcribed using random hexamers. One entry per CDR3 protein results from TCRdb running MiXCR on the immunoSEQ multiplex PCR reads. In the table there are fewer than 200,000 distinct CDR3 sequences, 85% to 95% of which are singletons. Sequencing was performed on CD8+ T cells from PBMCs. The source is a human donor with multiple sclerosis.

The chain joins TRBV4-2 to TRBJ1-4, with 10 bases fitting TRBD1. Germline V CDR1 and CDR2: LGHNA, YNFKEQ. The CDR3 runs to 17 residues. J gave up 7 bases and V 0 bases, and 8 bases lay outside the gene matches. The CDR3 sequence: CASSQDAGTGAGEKLFF. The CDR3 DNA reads TGTGCCAGCAGCCAAGATGCGGGGACAGGGGCGGGTGAAAAACTGTTTTTT.

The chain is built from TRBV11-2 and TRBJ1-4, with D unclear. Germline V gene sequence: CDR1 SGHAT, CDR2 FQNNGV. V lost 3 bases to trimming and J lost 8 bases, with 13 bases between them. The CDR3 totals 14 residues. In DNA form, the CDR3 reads TGTGCCAGCAGCTTGTACCCGGGAGACGAAAAACTGTTTTTT. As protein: CASSLYPGDEKLFF.

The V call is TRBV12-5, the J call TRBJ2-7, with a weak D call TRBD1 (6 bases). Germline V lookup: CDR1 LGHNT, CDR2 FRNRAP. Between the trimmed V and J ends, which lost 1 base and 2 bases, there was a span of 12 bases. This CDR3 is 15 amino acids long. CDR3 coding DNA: TGTGCTAGTGGTTTGGCAGCGACAGGCCCCTACGAGCAGTACTTC. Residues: CASGLAATGPYEQYF.

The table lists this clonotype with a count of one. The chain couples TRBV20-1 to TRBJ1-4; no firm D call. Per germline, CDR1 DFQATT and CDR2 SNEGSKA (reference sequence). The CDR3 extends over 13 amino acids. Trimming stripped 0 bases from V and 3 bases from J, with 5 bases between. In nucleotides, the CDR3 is TGCAGTGCTAGAGATCCTCCTAATGAAAAACTGTTTTTT. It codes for CSARDPPNEKLFF.

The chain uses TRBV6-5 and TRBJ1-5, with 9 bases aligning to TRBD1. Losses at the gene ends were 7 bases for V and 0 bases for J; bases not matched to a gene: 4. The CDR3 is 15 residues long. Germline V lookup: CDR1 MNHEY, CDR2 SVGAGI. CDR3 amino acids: CASISQGASNQPQHF. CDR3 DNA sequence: TGTGCCAGCATCTCACAGGGGGCTAGCAATCAGCCCCAGCATTTT.